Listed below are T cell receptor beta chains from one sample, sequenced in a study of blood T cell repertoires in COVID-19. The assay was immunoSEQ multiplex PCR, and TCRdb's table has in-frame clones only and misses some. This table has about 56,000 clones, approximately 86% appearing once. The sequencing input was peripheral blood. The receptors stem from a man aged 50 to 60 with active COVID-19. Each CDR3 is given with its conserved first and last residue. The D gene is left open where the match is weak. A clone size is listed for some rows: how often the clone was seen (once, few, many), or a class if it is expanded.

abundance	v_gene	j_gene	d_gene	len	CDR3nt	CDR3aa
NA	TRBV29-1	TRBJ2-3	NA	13	TGCAGCGTCCGACAGGTTTTCACAGATACGCAATATTTT	CSVRQVFTDTQYF
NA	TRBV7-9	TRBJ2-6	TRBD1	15	TGTGCCAGCAGCTTTGGACAGGGTGGGGCCAACGTCCTGACTTTC	CASSFGQGGANVLTF
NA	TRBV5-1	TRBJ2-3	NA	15	TGCGCCAGCAGCTTGGAGTCTACCTCCACAGATACGCAGTATTTT	CASSLESTSTDTQYF
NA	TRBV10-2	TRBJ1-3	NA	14	TGCGCCAGCAGTGACGCGGGCTCTGGAAACACCATATATTTT	CASSDAGSGNTIYF
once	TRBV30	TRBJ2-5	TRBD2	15	TGTGCCTGGCATCAGGAGCGGGGGGGGCAAGAGACCCAGTACTTC	CAWHQERGGQETQYF
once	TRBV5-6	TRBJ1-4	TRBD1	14	TGTGCCAGCAGCCCCGGGACAGGGGGTGAAAAACTGTTTTTT	CASSPGTGGEKLFF
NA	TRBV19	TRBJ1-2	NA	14	TGTGCCAGTAGTATCCCGGGGGGAGGATATGGCTACACCTTC	CASSIPGGGYGYTF
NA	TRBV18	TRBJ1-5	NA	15	TGTGCCAGCTCACCTCGACAGGAGCGCAATCAGCCCCAGCATTTT	CASSPRQERNQPQHF
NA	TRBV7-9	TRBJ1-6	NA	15	TGTGCCAGCAGATTAGGGGGGGGAGAGAATTCACCCCTCCACTTT	CASRLGGGENSPLHF
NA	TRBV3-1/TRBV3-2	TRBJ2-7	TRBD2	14	TGTGCCAGCAGCCAAGAACCTCGGGGGGGCGAGCAGTACTTC	CASSQEPRGGEQYF
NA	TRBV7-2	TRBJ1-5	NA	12	TGTGCCAGCAGCTCCCAATTGGGCCCCCAGCATTTT	CASSSQLGPQHF
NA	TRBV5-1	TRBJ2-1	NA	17	TGCGCCAGCAGCTTGGCCTGGGGCAGCCGGCGTTACAATGAGCAGTTCTTC	CASSLAWGSRRYNEQFF
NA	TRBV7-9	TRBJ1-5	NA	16	TGTGCCAGCAGTCCAGGGGACGGGCCTAGCAATCAGCCCCAGCATTTT	CASSPGDGPSNQPQHF
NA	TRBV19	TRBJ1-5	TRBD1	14	TGTGCCAGTACCAAAGGACAGGACAATCAGCCCCAGCATTTT	CASTKGQDNQPQHF
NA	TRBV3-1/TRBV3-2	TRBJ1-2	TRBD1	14	TGTGCCAGCAGCCAACACGACAGGGTTCATGGCTACACCTTC	CASSQHDRVHGYTF
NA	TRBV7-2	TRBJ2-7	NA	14	TGTGCCAGCAGCTTAGGCACAGGGAACTACGAGCAGTACTTC	CASSLGTGNYEQYF
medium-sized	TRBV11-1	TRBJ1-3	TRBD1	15	TGTGCCAGCAGCTTCGCCGGACAGGGGGGAAACACCATATATTTT	CASSFAGQGGNTIYF
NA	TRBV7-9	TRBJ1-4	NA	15	TGTGCCAGCAGCTTAGTGGCGGGGGAGAATGAAAAACTGTTTTTT	CASSLVAGENEKLFF
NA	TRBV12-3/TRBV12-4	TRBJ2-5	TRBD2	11	TGTGCCAGCAGCCCGGGGGGGACCCAGTACTTC	CASSPGGTQYF
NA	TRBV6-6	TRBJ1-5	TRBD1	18	TGTGCCAGCAGTCGGGACAGGCGAATCGTTTATCTGGGTCAGCCCCAGCATTTT	CASSRDRRIVYLGQPQHF
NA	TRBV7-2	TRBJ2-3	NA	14	TGTGCCAGCAGCCCCACAGGGCGCACAGATACGCAGTATTTT	CASSPTGRTDTQYF
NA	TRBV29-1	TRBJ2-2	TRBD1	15	TGCAGCCCCCCGAGGCGACAGGGGAACACCGGGGAGCTGTTTTTT	CSPPRRQGNTGELFF
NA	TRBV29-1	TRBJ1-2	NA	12	TGCAGCGTTGGGGACATTAACTATGGCTACACCTTC	CSVGDINYGYTF
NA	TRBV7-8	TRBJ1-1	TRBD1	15	TGTGCCAGCAGCTTAGGGAGGGGGCGTGACACTGAAGCTTTCTTT	CASSLGRGRDTEAFF
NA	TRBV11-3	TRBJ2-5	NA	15	TGTGCCAGCAGCCAGACAGGCGACTATTTAGAGACCCAGTACTTC	CASSQTGDYLETQYF
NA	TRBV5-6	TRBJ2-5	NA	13	TGTGCCAGCAGCCACAGGGACCAAGAGACCCAGTACTTC	CASSHRDQETQYF
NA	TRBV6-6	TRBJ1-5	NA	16	TGTGCCAGCAGTTACCCTGGTGGGGGCAGCAATCAGCCCCAGCATTTT	CASSYPGGGSNQPQHF
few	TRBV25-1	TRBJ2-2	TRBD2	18	TGTGCCAGCAGTGAAATGACTAGCGGACGGACGAACACCGGGGAGCTGTTTTTT	CASSEMTSGRTNTGELFF
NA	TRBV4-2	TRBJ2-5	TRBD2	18	TGTGCCAGCAGCCAAGGTGGGACTAGCGGGGGGGCCGGCGAGACCCAGTACTTC	CASSQGGTSGGAGETQYF
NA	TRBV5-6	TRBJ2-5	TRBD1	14	TGTGCCAGCAGCTTCGGGACAGGCCTTGAGACCCAGTACTTC	CASSFGTGLETQYF
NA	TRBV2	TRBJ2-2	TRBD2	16	TGTGCCAGCAGTGAACTAGCGGGGGGAGAGGGCGGGGAGCTGTTTTTT	CASSELAGGEGGELFF
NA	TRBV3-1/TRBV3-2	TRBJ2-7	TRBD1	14	TGTGCCAGCAGCAGTCCGGGACAGGGGTACGAGCAGTACTTC	CASSSPGQGYEQYF
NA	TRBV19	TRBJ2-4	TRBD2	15	TGTGCCAGTCAGAGCGGGGGGTTAGCCAAAAACATTCAGTACTTC	CASQSGGLAKNIQYF
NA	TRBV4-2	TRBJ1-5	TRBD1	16	TGTGCCAGCAGCCCTGGGGCAGGGGGAGGCAATCAGCCCCAGCATTTT	CASSPGAGGGNQPQHF
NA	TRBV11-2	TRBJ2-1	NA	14	TGTGCCAGCAGCTTAGTCCAGGGCTTCAATGAGCAGTTCTTC	CASSLVQGFNEQFF
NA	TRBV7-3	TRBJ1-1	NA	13	TGTGCCAGCAGCCTAAACCCTGAGAGCGAAGCTTTCTTT	CASSLNPESEAFF
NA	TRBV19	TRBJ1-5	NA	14	TGTGCCAGTAACCTGCAGGGAAGGAATCAGCCCCAGCATTTT	CASNLQGRNQPQHF
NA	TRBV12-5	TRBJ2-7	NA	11	TGTGCTAGTGGCTCTTTCTACGAGCAGTACTTC	CASGSFYEQYF
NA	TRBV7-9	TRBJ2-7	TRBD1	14	TGTGCCAGCAGCTTACAGGGGGCCGGCGACGAGCAGTACTTC	CASSLQGAGDEQYF
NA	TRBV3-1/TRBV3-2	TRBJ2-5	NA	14	TGTGCCAGCAGCCAATCGGGAGTCCAAGAGACCCAGTACTTC	CASSQSGVQETQYF
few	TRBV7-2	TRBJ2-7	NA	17	TGTGCCAGCAGCTTACGGCCAGGGGAGCCCCTCTCCTACGAGCAGTACTTC	CASSLRPGEPLSYEQYF
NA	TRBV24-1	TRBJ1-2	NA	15	TGTGCCACCAGTGTCCCCCAGGGCAGCCATTATGGCTACACCTTC	CATSVPQGSHYGYTF
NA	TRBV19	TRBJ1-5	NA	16	TGTGCCAGTAGTATAACGGACATCTCGAGCAATCAGCCCCAGCATTTT	CASSITDISSNQPQHF
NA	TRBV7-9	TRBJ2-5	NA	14	TGTGCCAGCAGCTTAGGCGGGGCTCAAGAGACCCAGTACTTC	CASSLGGAQETQYF
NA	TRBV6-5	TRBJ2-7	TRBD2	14	TGTGCCAGCGGCGTCGGGGGGGAATCCTACGAGCAGTACTTC	CASGVGGESYEQYF
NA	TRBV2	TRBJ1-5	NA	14	TGTGCCACCAGACTAGGGCTTATAAATCAGCCCCAGCATTTT	CATRLGLINQPQHF
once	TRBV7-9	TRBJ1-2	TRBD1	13	TGTGCCAGCAGCTCCGGGACAGTCGGAGGCTACACCTTC	CASSSGTVGGYTF
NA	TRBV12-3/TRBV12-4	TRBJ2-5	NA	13	TGTGCCAGCAGCTTCGAAGTGAGGGAGACCCAGTACTTC	CASSFEVRETQYF
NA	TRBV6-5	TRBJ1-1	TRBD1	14	TGTGCCAGCAGTTATGGGACAGCGAACACTGAAGCTTTCTTT	CASSYGTANTEAFF
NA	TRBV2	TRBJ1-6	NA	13	TGTGCCAGCGAGACAGGCAAGAGATCACCCCTCCACTTT	CASETGKRSPLHF
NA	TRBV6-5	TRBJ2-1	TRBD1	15	TGTGCCAGCAGACTACCGGGACAGGCCTACAATGAGCAGTTCTTC	CASRLPGQAYNEQFF
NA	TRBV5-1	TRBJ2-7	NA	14	TGCGCCAGCAGCTTGGAGGAGGGACCCTACGAGCAGTACTTC	CASSLEEGPYEQYF
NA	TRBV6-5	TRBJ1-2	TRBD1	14	TGTGCCAGCAGTTTTTTTGGACAGGGAGAGTCCTACACCTTC	CASSFFGQGESYTF